A selection of T cell receptor beta chains follows, all from one sample in a study of spatial heterogeneity in lung cancer. TCRdb itself ran the 5' RACE reads through MiXCR, one entry per CDR3 protein. The profile shows around 110,000 distinct CDR3 sequences, approximately 12% of them singletons. The sequences come from PBMCs, collected at follow-up. These TCRs come from a male donor with early-stage non-small cell lung cancer. Both conserved end residues are part of each CDR3. A D gene is named only where the DNA matches it firmly. Clone size is shown for a subset of rows, as once, few, many or a class of expanded clone.

D,size,V,J,DNA,CDR3
.,many,TRBV11-1,TRBJ2-4,TGTGCCAGCAGCTTAGGGGGTGTGAACATTCAGTACTTC,CASSLGGVNIQYF
TRBD2,few,TRBV20-1,TRBJ2-1,TGCAGTGCTAGAGAGCTGACTAGCGGGGAGTGGGGCTCCTACAATGAGCAGTTCTTC,CSARELTSGEWGSYNEQFF
.,many,TRBV7-2,TRBJ2-7,TGTGCCAGCAGCCCTCCCGGGACGGGCGAGCAGTACTTC,CASSPPGTGEQYF
.,many,TRBV4-1,TRBJ2-5,TGCGCCAGCAGCCAAGAAGCGGGTACCCAGTACTTC,CASSQEAGTQYF
TRBD2,few,TRBV4-3,TRBJ2-2,TGCGCCAGCAGCCAAGGTCAAGCGGGGGCGGGTGGGGAGCTGTTTTTT,CASSQGQAGAGGELFF
TRBD2,many,TRBV7-2,TRBJ2-5,TGTGCCAGCAGCTTAAGAGGCGGGGGGGCCCTAGAGACCCAGTACTTC,CASSLRGGGALETQYF
.,few,TRBV11-3,TRBJ2-2,TGTGCCAGCAGTCCATCGGGACAGAACACCGGGGAGCTGTTTTTT,CASSPSGQNTGELFF
TRBD1,many,TRBV20-1,TRBJ2-6,TGCAGTGCCCGAGGGACAGTACACTCTGGGGCCAACGTCCTGACTTTC,CSARGTVHSGANVLTF
.,many,TRBV5-1,TRBJ1-6,TGCGCCAGCAGCGGGGACGGTGGTTCACCCCTCCACTTT,CASSGDGGSPLHF
TRBD1,many,TRBV12-3/TRBV12-4,TRBJ1-5,TGTGCCAGCAGTACCGACAGGGGACGAGTTCAGCCCCAGCATTTT,CASSTDRGRVQPQHF
TRBD1,many,TRBV29-1,TRBJ1-2,TGCAGCGTTGGGAACCTTCGACAGGGGATAGAAGGCTACACCTTC,CSVGNLRQGIEGYTF
.,many,TRBV10-3,TRBJ1-6,TGTGCCATCAGTGAGCTATATTCACCCCTCCACTTT,CAISELYSPLHF
.,few,TRBV7-9,TRBJ1-6,TGTGCCAGCAGCTTAAACGATTCACCCCTCCACTTT,CASSLNDSPLHF
.,few,TRBV6-6,TRBJ1-6,TGTGCCAGCACCGGGGGGCAGGTCTATAATTCACCCCTCCACTTT,CASTGGQVYNSPLHF
.,few,TRBV28,TRBJ2-4,TGTGCCAGCAGTTTCCTGGAGGGAGGTGGCATTCAGTACTTC,CASSFLEGGGIQYF
.,.,TRBV5-1,TRBJ2-7,TGCGCCAGCAGCTTGGATCGCCACGAGCAGTACTTC,CASSLDRHEQYF
TRBD2,many,TRBV5-4,TRBJ2-1,TGTGCCAGCAGCTTGGCGGGGGGGGCCTACAATGAGCAGTTCTTC,CASSLAGGAYNEQFF
TRBD1,.,TRBV5-1,TRBJ2-6,TGCGCCAGCAGCCTGGGGACAGAGGGTCACGTCCTGACTTTC,CASSLGTEGHVLTF
.,.,TRBV28,TRBJ2-7,TGTGCCACGGAGGGGGGTTACGAGCAGTACTTC,CATEGGYEQYF
.,many,TRBV7-9,TRBJ2-7,TGTGCCAGCAGCCCCCAGACTAATTCCGGCGAGCAGTACTTC,CASSPQTNSGEQYF
TRBD1,many,TRBV9,TRBJ2-6,TGTGCCAGCAGCATCGGGACAGGGGCCTCTGGGGCCAACGTCCTGACTTTC,CASSIGTGASGANVLTF
.,.,TRBV20-1,TRBJ2-1,TGCAGTGCTAGTAAGCGACAGACCTACAATGAGCAGTTCTTC,CSASKRQTYNEQFF
.,.,TRBV3-1,TRBJ2-7,TGTGCCAGCAGCCAAGCCGGGGGACCCTACGAGCAGTACTTC,CASSQAGGPYEQYF
TRBD2,few,TRBV4-1,TRBJ2-7,TGCGCCAGCAGCCCTAGGGGGCTAGCGGGAACCTACGAGCAGTACTTC,CASSPRGLAGTYEQYF
TRBD1,many,TRBV27,TRBJ2-7,TGTGCCAGCAGCCGAAGTCCCCCGGGACAGCCCTCCTTC,CASSRSPPGQPSF
TRBD1,many,TRBV20-1,TRBJ1-1,TGCAGTGCTAGGACAGGGGGTCCCATGAACACTGAAGCTTTCTTT,CSARTGGPMNTEAFF
.,many,TRBV12-3/TRBV12-4,TRBJ2-6,TGTGCCAGCTCCCATGGACTGTTCTCTGGGGCCAACGTCCTGACTTTC,CASSHGLFSGANVLTF
.,once,TRBV4-3,TRBJ2-1,TGCGCCAGCAGCCCCAAGGGGACTTTCTGGGACAATGAGCAGTTCTTC,CASSPKGTFWDNEQFF
.,.,TRBV28,TRBJ2-2,TGTGCCAGCAACAGGGCCACCGGGGAGCTGTTTTTT,CASNRATGELFF
.,.,TRBV6-5,TRBJ1-2,TGTGCCAGCAGTTACTCGACTTCCTATGGCTACACCTTC,CASSYSTSYGYTF
.,few,TRBV27,TRBJ1-5,TGTGCCAGGGGGACGGTTCGGGCGCCCCAGCATTTT,CARGTVRAPQHF
TRBD1,many,TRBV10-3,TRBJ1-5,TGTGCCTCCCGGGGTTCAGGGGGTGGGCCCCAGCATTTT,CASRGSGGGPQHF
TRBD2,.,TRBV24-1,TRBJ2-1,TGTGCCACCAGTGACCCGGGACTAGCGGGCAAAGGATACAATGAGCAGTTCTTC,CATSDPGLAGKGYNEQFF
.,few,TRBV7-2,TRBJ2-2,TGTGCCAGCAGCCTGGCTTGGAACACCGGGGAGCTGTTTTTT,CASSLAWNTGELFF
.,many,TRBV10-3,TRBJ2-7,TGTGCCATCAGTGAGTCTTCAGGGTCCTACGAGCAGTACTTC,CAISESSGSYEQYF
.,many,TRBV5-1,TRBJ1-5,TGCGCCAGCAGGACAGTCCCCAATCAGCCCCAGCATTTT,CASRTVPNQPQHF
.,many,TRBV20-1,TRBJ1-2,TGCAGTGCTAACCGACAAACAGCTAACTATGGCTACACCTTC,CSANRQTANYGYTF
.,many,TRBV7-7,TRBJ2-3,TGTGCTAGCAGCCTAGTGGGGGGAACAGATACGCAGTATTTT,CASSLVGGTDTQYF
.,few,TRBV12-3/TRBV12-4,TRBJ1-1,TGTGCCAGCAGGGCATCCGGGGCTGAAGCTTTCTTT,CASRASGAEAFF
.,many,TRBV30,TRBJ1-5,TGTGCCTGGAGTCTCGGGGGGTACCAGCCCCAGCATTTT,CAWSLGGYQPQHF
.,few,TRBV28,TRBJ1-1,TGTGCCAGCAGTACTCCTCACCTACCCTTTGAAGCTTTCTTT,CASSTPHLPFEAFF
TRBD2,.,TRBV4-2,TRBJ2-1,TGTGCCAGCAGCCATGGAGCGGGGGGGCGAAATGAGCAGTTCTTC,CASSHGAGGRNEQFF
.,many,TRBV5-1,TRBJ2-7,TGCGCCAGCAGCTTGGCGGGTCGCAGGGACAACGAGCAGTACTTC,CASSLAGRRDNEQYF
.,.,TRBV30,TRBJ2-7,TGTGCCTGGAGATCGGTACATCAGCAGTACTTC,CAWRSVHQQYF
TRBD1,.,TRBV24-1,TRBJ1-5,TGTGCCACCGGGGGACAGACTAGCAATCAGCCCCAGCATTTT,CATGGQTSNQPQHF
.,.,TRBV5-1,TRBJ2-1,TGCGCCAGCAGCTTGGCTACAGGTCATTACAATGAGCAGTTCTTC,CASSLATGHYNEQFF
.,.,TRBV6-2/TRBV6-3,TRBJ2-7,TGTGCCAGCAGTTACGCCCCCTCCTACGAGCAGTACTTC,CASSYAPSYEQYF
TRBD1,few,TRBV3-1,TRBJ1-2,TGTGCCAGCAGCCAAGTGGAGCAGGGGGGAAATCGCTACACCTTC,CASSQVEQGGNRYTF
TRBD2,few,TRBV12-3/TRBV12-4,TRBJ2-1,TGTGCCAGCAGTTTAAGCGGGGGGGCCCGCTCCTACAATGAGCAGTTCTTC,CASSLSGGARSYNEQFF
.,.,TRBV18,TRBJ2-2,TGTGCCAGCTCACAAACGCGGAACAGGGATAACACCGGGGAGCTGTTTTTT,CASSQTRNRDNTGELFF
.,.,TRBV28,TRBJ2-7,TGTGCCAGCAGTTTTGGGGGGCGAAGAAGCCACGAGCAGTACTTC,CASSFGGRRSHEQYF
.,few,TRBV28,TRBJ2-5,TGTGCCAGCAGAGGCGGGGTTTCCCAAGAGACCCAGTACTTC,CASRGGVSQETQYF
.,many,TRBV28,TRBJ2-6,TGTGCCAGCAGCATCACCTCCTCTGGGGCCAACGTCCTGACTTTC,CASSITSSGANVLTF